This T cell receptor beta chain was documented in a study of CD8 T cells in ankylosing spondylitis. Findings and limits, study-wide: Reports say disease-linked clones showed up significantly more in matched ankylosing spondylitis synovial fluid. Clones that were linked to disease were CD8+ and were relatively rare in peripheral blood. Eight or nine highly homologous variants formed a TCR beta motif that appeared characteristic of ankylosing spondylitis blood. Previously reported in reactive arthritis synovial fluid and blood were some of the motif variants.

To note about this clonotype: Its antigen is unidentified. A junction end diverges from the germline sequence, so it may reflect a read error.

One entry per CDR3 protein, called by TCRdb with MiXCR from the 5' RACE reads. Of roughly 130,000 distinct CDR3 sequences in the sample, about a tenth were seen once. This CDR3 is 17 amino acids long. Germline V CDR1 and CDR2: DFQATT, SNEGSKA (reference sequence). This chain connects TRBV20-1 to TRBJ2-3; TRBD2 aligns across 11 bases. This receptor was identified in a male donor with ankylosing spondylitis or in good health (not recorded which). Input material: blood, either unsorted or a sorted T cell fraction (not recorded which). CDR3 in DNA: TGCTGTGCTAGAGCTAGCGGGAGGAATCAGATAAGAGATACGCAGTATTTT. The encoded protein is CCARASGRNQIRDTQYF.